The next 14 T cell receptor beta chains were all read from a single sample in a study of control samples from healthy donors and cancer patients. TCRdb's copy holds only in-frame clones and misses some; the assay was immunoSEQ multiplex PCR. The sample includes under 200,000 clones, roughly 94% of them seen just once. Sequenced material: PBMCs. These receptors all come from a man aged 55 to 70 with colorectal cancer.

The J gene is TRBJ1-2, the V gene TRBV28; D may be TRBD1 (5 bases). Germline V gene sequence: CDR1 MDHEN, CDR2 SYDVKM. V was trimmed by 5 bases and J by 3 bases, leaving 16 bases between them. The length of the CDR3 is 15 residues. DNA of the CDR3: TGTGCCAGCAGTCCCTCGGGGCAATCGTACTATGGCTACACCTTC. This codes for CASSPSGQSYYGYTF.

The chain combines TRBV18 with TRBJ1-5; D might be TRBD1 (5 bases). The CDR3 has 15 residues. V lost 2 bases, J lost 7 bases, and 15 bases lay in between. Germline V gene lookup returns CDR1 KGHSH and CDR2 LQKENI. CDR3 coding DNA: TGTGCCAGCTCACCAAAACAGGAGAAGGGGCAGCCCCAGCATTTT. It specifies CASSPKQEKGQPQHF.

This clone appeared a single time. This chain connects TRBV6-2 or TRBV6-3 to TRBJ1-3; D is undetermined. V was trimmed by 5 bases and J by 0 bases, leaving 11 bases between them. This CDR3 has 15 residues. Germline V CDR1 and CDR2: MNHEY, SVGEGT. The CDR3 coding sequence is TGTGCCAGCAGTAACGGCCTAAACTCTGGAAACACCATATATTTT. Encoded protein: CASSNGLNSGNTIYF.

This chain uses TRBV7-2 with TRBJ2-7; 12 bases fit TRBD2. This CDR3 has 15 residues. Germline CDR1 is SGHTA and CDR2 is FQGNSA. V trimming: 4 bases; J trimming: 7 bases; junction bases outside the gene matches: 8. The CDR3 sequence is CASSSRLAGAWEQYF. The DNA for the CDR3 is TGTGCCAGCAGCTCTCGACTAGCGGGGGCCTGGGAGCAGTACTTC.

This chain links TRBV12-3 or TRBV12-4 with TRBJ1-3, with no clear D. The length of the CDR3 is 12 residues. Trimming shortened V by 2 bases and J by 4 bases, and 3 bases separated the two germline ends. CDR3 in amino acids: CASSLMGNTIYF. The CDR3 DNA reads TGTGCCAGCAGTTTAATGGGAAACACCATATATTTT.

The V gene is TRBV9, the J gene TRBJ1-6, with D unresolved. The CDR3 spans 15 residues. V lost 6 bases and J 7 bases, leaving 17 bases between the germline ends. Germline V gene data show CDR1 as SGDLS and CDR2 as YYNGEE. Here the CDR3 DNA reads TGTGCCAGCAACCCCGGGAACAGCCTAAATTCACCCCTCCACTTT. It encodes CASNPGNSLNSPLHF.

The rearrangement links TRBV5-1 to TRBJ2-7; possibly TRBD1 or TRBD2 for D (5 bases each). V lost 2 bases and J 7 bases, leaving 7 bases between the germline ends. There are 11 residues in the CDR3. Looked up from germline, CDR1 is SGHRS and CDR2 is YFSETQ. The CDR3 reads CASSFGTEQYF. In DNA, the CDR3 is TGCGCCAGCAGCTTTGGGACGGAGCAGTACTTC. The variable domain in full, completed from reference TRBV5-1 and TRBJ2-7, reads KAGVTQTPRYLIKTRGQQVTLSCSPISGHRSVSWYQQTPGQGLQFLFEYFSETQRNKGNFPGRFSGRQFSNSRSEMNVSTLELGDSALYLCASSFGTEQYFGPGTRLTVT.

The chain is built from TRBV30 and TRBJ2-2; tentatively, D is TRBD1 or TRBD2 (5 bases each). Germline V gene sequence: CDR1 GTSNPN, CDR2 SVGIG (reference sequence). This CDR3 comprises 16 residues. Trimming took off 0 bases at V and 4 bases at J, with 15 bases between the two ends. This CDR3 is CAWSVNFGTGTGELFF. The CDR3, as DNA: TGTGCCTGGAGTGTAAACTTCGGGACGGGCACCGGGGAGCTGTTTTTT.

The genes are TRBV3-1 (or the pseudogene TRBV3-2) and TRBJ2-5; 15 bases align to TRBD2. After removal of 4 bases from V and 3 bases from J, the junction contained 3 bases not matched to a gene. The germline CDR1 and CDR2 sequences are LGHDT and YNNKEL (reference sequence). The CDR3 runs 16 residues. The CDR3 is CASSRGLAGGEETQYF. The CDR3, as DNA: TGTGCCAGCAGCCGGGGACTAGCGGGGGGCGAAGAGACCCAGTACTTC.

The rearrangement links TRBV29-1 to TRBJ1-2; TRBD1 agrees at 8 bases. The CDR3 is 14 residues long. Germline V gene lookup returns CDR1 SQVTM and CDR2 ANQGSEA. The junction had 5 bases not matched to a gene; V was cut back by 1 base and J by 4 bases. CDR3 amino acids: CSVEGGQGSYGYTF. In DNA, the CDR3 is TGCAGCGTTGAAGGAGGACAGGGCAGCTATGGCTACACCTTC.

The genes are TRBV3-1 (or the pseudogene TRBV3-2) and TRBJ2-3; the D gene is possibly TRBD2 (6 bases). V dropped 0 bases and J dropped 1 base, with 20 bases sitting between them. CDR3 length: 19 residues. Germline-derived CDR1 and CDR2 are LGHDT and YNNKEL (reference sequence). CDR3 loop: CASSQDSGRRGKRTDTQYF. CDR3 coding DNA: TGTGCCAGCAGCCAAGATAGTGGGAGGCGGGGAAAGCGCACAGATACGCAGTATTTT.

The chain employs TRBV3-1 (or the pseudogene TRBV3-2) and TRBJ1-2; tentative D call: TRBD1 (5 bases). CDR3 length equals 15 residues. CDR1 is LGHDT and CDR2 is YNNKEL in the germline V gene (reference sequence). Trimming cost V 0 bases and J 3 bases, with 11 bases left between them. The CDR3 DNA is TGTGCCAGCAGCCAAGATCGTGGCAGGGACTATGGCTACACCTTC. Translation gives CASSQDRGRDYGYTF.

DNA for the CDR3: TGTGCCAGCTTGGGATCGGGGGCGAACACTGAAGCTTTCTTT. Protein sequence: CASLGSGANTEAFF. The J gene is TRBJ1-1, the V gene TRBV18; possibly TRBD1 for D (6 bases). There are 14 residues in the CDR3. The V end was cut by 7 bases, the J end by 1 base, with 13 bases between. Germline CDR1 is KGHSH and CDR2 is LQKENI. Combining the CDR3 with reference TRBV18 and TRBJ1-1 gives the whole variable domain NAGVMQNPRHLVRRRGQEARLRCSPMKGHSHVYWYRQLPEEGLKFMVYLQKENIIDESGMPKERFSAEFPKEGPSILRIQQVVRGDSAAYFCASLGSGANTEAFFGQGTRLTVV.

The J gene is TRBJ2-1, the V gene TRBV5-1; 8 bases line up with TRBD2. Germline-derived CDR1 and CDR2 are SGHRS and YFSETQ. V lost 2 bases, J lost 6 bases, and 10 bases stayed unmatched. CDR3 size: 16 residues. CDR3 sequence reads: CASSFFRGGLGNEQFF. CDR3 bases: TGCGCCAGCAGCTTCTTTCGGGGGGGCCTTGGCAATGAGCAGTTCTTC.